The 32 T cell receptor beta chains given below trace back to one sample, sequenced in a study of CD4 T cells in relation to SARS-CoV-2 and coronaviruses. Before the COVID-19 pandemic, during about 2010-2018, CD4+ T cells were taken from unexposed donors. Clones were sequenced by immunoSEQ multiplex PCR, and TCRdb holds only the in-frame ones, with some missing. The sample holds approximately 70,000 clones, 90% to 95% seen once. The sample comprised naive CD4+ T cells from PBMCs. The subset denotes: naive CD4+ T cells isolated by negative enrichment. The source is a human donor in good health.

The chain is built from TRBV5-1 and TRBJ1-1; 9 bases are shared with TRBD1. This CDR3 has 13 residues. Germline V lookup: CDR1 SGHRS, CDR2 YFSETQ. V lost 7 bases to trimming and J lost 5 bases; unmatched junction nucleotides: 6. CDR3 residues: CASQQDRGTEAFF. The CDR3 DNA reads as TGCGCCAGCCAACAGGACAGGGGAACTGAAGCTTTCTTT. Based on the CDR3 plus reference TRBV5-1 and TRBJ1-1, the full variable domain is KAGVTQTPRYLIKTRGQQVTLSCSPISGHRSVSWYQQTPGQGLQFLFEYFSETQRNKGNFPGRFSGRQFSNSRSEMNVSTLELGDSALYLCASQQDRGTEAFFGQGTRLTVV.

About this clone: At one boundary the junction diverges from the germline segment, which might be a read error. The V call is TRBV6-5, the J call TRBJ1-1; TRBD1 aligns across 10 bases. The CDR3 consists of 15 residues. The germline V gene has CDR1 MNHEY and CDR2 SVGAGI. The DNA for the CDR3 is TGTGCCAGCAATTACCCGGGACAGGGGAGGGCTGAAGCTTTCTTT. Protein product: CASNYPGQGRAEAFF.

This rearrangement joins TRBV9 to TRBJ1-1; perhaps TRBD1 as D (5 bases). Germline lookup yields CDR1 SGDLS and CDR2 YYNGEE. This CDR3 has 14 residues. V lost 0 bases and J lost 3, with 9 bases in between. CDR3 sequence: CASSVGLGDTEAFF. The CDR3 region has the DNA TGTGCCAGCAGCGTAGGTCTGGGGGACACTGAAGCTTTCTTT.

V gene TRBV29-1 combines with J gene TRBJ1-5; D not resolved. Germline-derived CDR1 and CDR2 are SQVTM and ANQGSEA. Trimming stripped 4 bases from V and 5 bases from J, with 12 bases between. The CDR3 extends over 13 amino acids. CDR3 sequence reads: CSVVGGWDQPQHF. In nucleotides, the CDR3 is TGCAGCGTTGTGGGAGGATGGGATCAGCCCCAGCATTTT.

The genes are TRBV6-5 and TRBJ2-7, with TRBD1 matching over 7 bases. With 11 bases clipped from V and 1 base from J, the junction kept 11 bases outside the gene matches. CDR1 and CDR2 from the germline V gene are MNHEY and SVGAGI. CDR3 length: 14 amino acids. The CDR3, as DNA: TGTGCCTCGATATCGACAGGGTTTTCCTACGAGCAGTACTTC. Translating gives CASISTGFSYEQYF.

The chain is built from TRBV11-3 and TRBJ2-7; D remains ambiguous. Germline CDR1 is SGHNT and CDR2 is YENEEA. This CDR3 spans 13 amino acids. V was trimmed by 2 bases and J by 6 bases, leaving 11 bases between them. The CDR3 bases are TGTGCCAGCAGCTTATTTGGGAAGGGCGAGCAGTACTTC. Protein: CASSLFGKGEQYF.

V usage is TRBV5-1 and J usage is TRBJ1-2; D ambiguous. This CDR3 is 13 amino acids long. V lost 4 bases to trimming and J lost 2 bases, with 9 bases between them. From germline, CDR1 is SGHRS and CDR2 YFSETQ. The CDR3 nucleotides are TGCGCCAGCAGCCGGGAGGGAAACTATGGCTACACCTTC. Translating it yields CASSREGNYGYTF.

The J gene is TRBJ2-7, the V gene TRBV27, with 12 nucleotides matching TRBD1. CDR3 length: 15 amino acids. Germline V gene sequence: CDR1 MNHEY, CDR2 SMNVEV (reference sequence). V dropped 7 bases and J dropped 5; count of bases not matched to a gene: 9. CDR3 loop: CASTPSGQGADEQYF. CDR3 bases: TGTGCCAGCACCCCCTCGGGACAGGGGGCAGACGAGCAGTACTTC.

V gene TRBV3-1 (or the pseudogene TRBV3-2) combines with J gene TRBJ1-1; D call uncertain. Germline loops: CDR1 LGHDT, CDR2 YNNKEL (reference sequence). The CDR3 is made up of 14 amino acids. V lost 4 bases and J 4 bases, leaving 13 bases between the germline ends. The CDR3 region is CASSPRGVGTEAFF. DNA of the CDR3: TGTGCCAGCAGCCCGCGTGGGGTCGGCACTGAAGCTTTCTTT.

The rearrangement links TRBV6-2 or TRBV6-3 to TRBJ1-4; D perhaps matches TRBD1 (5 bases). Deletions cut 5 bases from V and 8 bases from J, with 18 bases between. Germline V gene lookup returns CDR1 MNHEY and CDR2 SVGEGT. This CDR3 has 15 amino acids. CDR3 loop: CASSNPWAGKEKLFF. The CDR3 bases are TGTGCCAGCAGTAATCCCTGGGCAGGGAAAGAAAAACTGTTTTTT.

The J gene is TRBJ1-6, the V gene TRBV7-3, with 9 bases identical to TRBD1. The germline gives CDR1 SGHTA, CDR2 FQGTGA. The CDR3 is 13 residues long. J lost 8 bases, V lost 4 bases, and 0 bases had no gene match. CDR3 residues: CASSWDRDSPLHF. The CDR3 DNA reads as TGTGCCAGCAGCTGGGACAGGGATTCACCCCTCCACTTT. Supplemented by reference TRBV7-3 and TRBJ1-6, the full variable domain reads GAGVSQTPSNKVTEKGKYVELRCDPISGHTALYWYRQSLGQGPEFLIYFQGTGAADDSGLPNDRFFAVRPEGSVSTLKIQRTERGDSAVYLCASSWDRDSPLHFGNGTRLTVT.

This clone came up once. The genes are TRBV20-1 and TRBJ1-6; D is ambiguous. Per the germline V gene, CDR1 is DFQATT and CDR2 is SNEGSKA (reference sequence). This CDR3 contains 12 residues. Trimming shortened V by 3 bases and J by 5 bases, and 5 bases separated the two germline ends. The CDR3 sequence is CSASDNNSPLHF. CDR3 sequence (DNA): TGCAGTGCTAGTGACAATAATTCACCCCTCCACTTT.

The V call is TRBV30, the J call TRBJ1-2; possibly TRBD1 for D (5 bases). CDR1 is GTSNPN, CDR2 SVGIG, per germline (reference sequence). CDR3 size: 13 residues. The V and J ends lost 0 bases and 7 bases respectively, with 12 bases between them. This CDR3 reads CAWSVPRDGGYTF. The CDR3 DNA reads as TGTGCCTGGAGTGTGCCCAGGGACGGTGGCTACACCTTC.

The rearrangement uses TRBV30 and TRBJ1-6, with D possibly matching TRBD1 (5 bases). Trimming left V 5 bases short and J 7 bases short, with 15 bases between. The CDR3 is 14 residues long. Germline-derived CDR1 and CDR2 are GTSNPN and SVGIG (reference sequence). CDR3 amino acids: CAWSRDGKNSPLHF. In nucleotides, the CDR3 is TGTGCCTGGTCTCGGGACGGCAAAAATTCACCCCTCCACTTT.

This clone was seen a few times. The chain combines TRBV2 with TRBJ2-7; D call uncertain. Trimming took 5 bases from V and 0 from J, leaving 11 bases between them. Germline CDR1 reads SNHLY; CDR2 reads FYNNEI. The CDR3 sequence is 14 residues long. CDR3 nucleotide sequence: TGTGCCAGCAGTCAAACGGTCCACTCCTACGAGCAGTACTTC. Its translation is CASSQTVHSYEQYF.

The chain couples TRBV11-2 to TRBJ2-7; D gene unclear. The CDR3 sequence is 14 residues long. V gave up 4 bases and J gave up 0 bases, with 10 bases separating them. Germline V gene lookup returns CDR1 SGHAT and CDR2 FQNNGV. CDR3 nucleotides: TGTGCCAGCAGCTCCCGACGAAGCTCCTACGAGCAGTACTTC. Protein product: CASSSRRSSYEQYF.

The genes are TRBV3-1 (or the pseudogene TRBV3-2) and TRBJ2-3; 11 bases map to TRBD2. Per the germline V gene, CDR1 is LGHDT and CDR2 is YNNKEL (reference sequence). The CDR3 has 16 residues. V shed 6 bases and J 6 bases; nucleotides not matched to a gene: 11. The CDR3 DNA follows: TGTGCCAGCAGACGGCTGCTAGCGGGGGGCATGGATACGCAGTATTTT. Translation gives CASRRLLAGGMDTQYF.

The V and J genes are TRBV5-6 and TRBJ1-1; no definite D call. V was trimmed by 0 bases and J by 1 base, leaving 7 bases between them. CDR3 length: 14 amino acids. CDR1 and CDR2 (germline): SGHDT, YYEEEE. CDR3 protein: CASSLGRRNTEAFF. The CDR3 coding sequence is TGTGCCAGCAGCTTGGGAAGGCGGAACACTGAAGCTTTCTTT.

The V and J genes are TRBV7-9 and TRBJ2-5; no firm D call. Germline CDR1 reads SEHNR; CDR2 reads FQNEAQ (reference sequence). The germline V and J ends were trimmed by 1 base and 5 bases, with 14 bases remaining between them. This CDR3 region has 15 residues. The CDR3 sequence: CASSLGSSGGETQYF. CDR3 bases: TGTGCCAGCAGCTTAGGGTCATCGGGTGGGGAGACCCAGTACTTC.

The chain combines TRBV5-6 with TRBJ1-4; D remains ambiguous. Trimming pared 0 bases from V and 8 bases from J, leaving 8 bases between. The V gene's germline CDR1 is SGHDT and CDR2 YYEEEE. There are 13 residues in the CDR3. Written as DNA, the CDR3 is TGTGCCAGCAGCTTGGAGCGCGGGGAAAAACTGTTTTTT. Protein sequence: CASSLERGEKLFF.

The rearrangement joins TRBV28 to TRBJ2-3; D might be TRBD2 (6 bases). Trimming cost V 0 bases and J 1 base, with 14 bases left between them. This CDR3 has 17 residues. Germline V gene lookup returns CDR1 MDHEN and CDR2 SYDVKM. The CDR3 nucleotides read TGTGCCAGCAGTTTATGGGTCTCGCGGGACGGCACAGATACGCAGTATTTT. Translating it yields CASSLWVSRDGTDTQYF.

The chain uses TRBV5-1 and TRBJ2-2; D unresolved. Trimming removed 7 bases at V and 6 bases at J, with 7 bases between. The germline V gene encodes CDR1 SGHRS and CDR2 YFSETQ. The CDR3 totals 11 residues. The CDR3 loop is CASRLSGELFF. DNA for the CDR3: TGCGCCAGCCGCCTCTCCGGGGAGCTGTTTTTT.

V is TRBV7-6 and J is TRBJ2-2; 7 bases align to TRBD2. CDR1 and CDR2 (germline): SGHVS, FNYEAQ. V dropped 2 bases and J dropped 0; count of bases not matched to a gene: 3. The CDR3 covers 16 residues. DNA for the CDR3: TGTGCCAGCAGCTTAACTAGCGTAACGAACACCGGGGAGCTGTTTTTT. Its translation is CASSLTSVTNTGELFF.

The chain combines TRBV7-2 with TRBJ1-5, with D tentatively TRBD1 (5 bases). The CDR3 sequence is 13 residues long. The germline V gene has CDR1 SGHTA and CDR2 FQGNSA. Trimming stripped 4 bases from V and 6 bases from J, with 10 bases between. DNA of the CDR3: TGTGCCAGCAGCTCCCAGGGTTTTCAGCCCCAGCATTTT. This sequence encodes CASSSQGFQPQHF. Using reference TRBV7-2 and TRBJ1-5 for the parts outside the CDR3, the full variable domain is GAGVSQSPSNKVTEKGKDVELRCDPISGHTALYWYRQSLGQGLEFLIYFQGNSAPDKSGLPSDRFSAERTGGSVSTLTIQRTQQEDSAVYLCASSSQGFQPQHFGDGTRLSIL.

The V and J genes are TRBV29-1 and TRBJ1-2; 7 bases line up with TRBD1. The junction had 9 bases not matched to a gene; V was cut back by 7 bases and J by 4 bases. This CDR3 comprises 13 residues. Germline V CDR1 and CDR2: SQVTM, ANQGSEA. The CDR3 reads CSATTGRGYGYTF. CDR3 nucleotides: TGCAGCGCCACGACAGGGAGGGGCTATGGCTACACCTTC. Supplemented by reference TRBV29-1 and TRBJ1-2, the full variable domain reads SAVISQKPSRDICQRGTSLTIQCQVDSQVTMMFWYRQQPGQSLTLIATANQGSEATYESGFVIDKFPISRPNLTFSTLTVSNMSPEDSSIYLCSATTGRGYGYTFGSGTRLTVV.

The count of this clone is one. The rearrangement uses TRBV7-2 and TRBJ2-4; D is uncertain. The CDR3 length is 13 residues. The V gene lost 5 bases and the J gene lost 3 bases, with 8 bases spanning the gap. Germline lookup yields CDR1 SGHTA and CDR2 FQGNSA. CDR3 nucleotides: TGTGCCAGCAGCGCTCCCAGCAAAAACATTCAGTACTTC. Translation gives CASSAPSKNIQYF.

V and J are TRBV28 and TRBJ1-6; D is unclear. Germline V gene sequence: CDR1 MDHEN, CDR2 SYDVKM. V was shortened by 3 bases and J by 4 bases, with 7 bases between the two germline ends. This CDR3 comprises 14 residues. In DNA form, the CDR3 reads TGTGCCAGCAGTTTGCGGGATTATAATTCACCCCTCCACTTT. Translated: CASSLRDYNSPLHF. Based on the CDR3 plus reference TRBV28 and TRBJ1-6, the full variable domain is DVKVTQSSRYLVKRTGEKVFLECVQDMDHENMFWYRQDPGLGLRLIYFSYDVKMKEKGDIPEGYSVSREKKERFSLILESASTNQTSMYLCASSLRDYNSPLHFGNGTRLTVT.

This clone appeared a single time. This sequence joins TRBV24-1 and TRBJ2-3; 9 positions agree with TRBD2. V was clipped by 1 base and J by 4 bases; unmatched bases: 5. This CDR3 region has 16 residues. Germline V CDR1 and CDR2: KGHDR, SFDVKD. The CDR3 loop is CATSDFPAGGADTQYF. Here the CDR3 DNA reads TGTGCCACCAGTGATTTCCCAGCGGGAGGCGCAGATACGCAGTATTTT.

The chain recombines TRBV9 with TRBJ2-1; 11 bases agree with TRBD2. This CDR3 spans 16 amino acids. Trimming cost V 5 bases and J 0 bases; bases outside gene matches: 4. Germline CDR1 SGDLS, CDR2 YYNGEE. The CDR3 is CASSLAGGLSYNEQFF. CDR3 DNA sequence: TGTGCCAGCAGTTTAGCGGGAGGGCTCTCCTACAATGAGCAGTTCTTC.

This chain uses TRBV5-1 with TRBJ2-7; the match to TRBD2 covers 11 bases. This CDR3 region has 14 residues. V shed 4 bases and J 4 bases; nucleotides not matched to a gene: 4. The germline CDR1 and CDR2 sequences are SGHRS and YFSETQ. This CDR3 reads CASSATSGGYEQYF. The CDR3 DNA reads as TGCGCCAGCAGCGCCACTAGCGGGGGTTACGAGCAGTACTTC.

V gene TRBV20-1 combines with J gene TRBJ1-1, with D perhaps TRBD1 (5 bases). Germline loops: CDR1 DFQATT, CDR2 SNEGSKA (reference sequence). CDR3 length: 9 amino acids. Deletions cut 0 bases from V and 14 bases from J, with 7 bases between. Written as DNA, the CDR3 is TGCAGTGCTAGAGATCGGGGCTTCTTT. This encodes CSARDRGFF.

A remark on this clone: Other nucleotide sequences in the sample specify the same CDR3. The chain recombines TRBV18 with TRBJ2-5; D gene unclear. Germline assignment: CDR1 KGHSH and CDR2 LQKENI. V was clipped by 3 bases and J by 2 bases, with 1 base between them. The CDR3 is 11 residues long. The CDR3 DNA sequence: TGTGCCAGCTCACCTCAAGAGACCCAGTACTTC. Translation: CASSPQETQYF.